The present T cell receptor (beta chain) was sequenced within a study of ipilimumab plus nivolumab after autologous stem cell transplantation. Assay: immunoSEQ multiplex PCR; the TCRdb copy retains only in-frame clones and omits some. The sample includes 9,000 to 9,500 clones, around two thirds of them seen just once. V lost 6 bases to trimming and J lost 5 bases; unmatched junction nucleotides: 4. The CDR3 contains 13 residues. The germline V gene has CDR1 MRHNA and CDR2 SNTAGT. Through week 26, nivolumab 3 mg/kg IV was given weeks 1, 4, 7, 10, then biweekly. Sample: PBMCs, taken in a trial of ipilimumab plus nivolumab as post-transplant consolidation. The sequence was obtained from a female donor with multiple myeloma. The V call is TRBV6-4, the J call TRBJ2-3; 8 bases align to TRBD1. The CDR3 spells CASSLQGGDTQYF. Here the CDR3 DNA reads TGTGCCAGCAGCCTACAGGGGGGAGATACGCAGTATTTT.